One T cell receptor beta chain is described in this entry. The antigen remains undetermined. The data are from a study of cytomegalovirus exposure and HLA in healthy donors. Study-wide results and caveats: Overall, approximately 150 TCR beta chains were annotated as cytomegalovirus-associated.

PCR involved 60 Vbeta and 13 Jbeta primers. The table came from immunoSEQ multiplex PCR; TCRdb's copy has only in-frame clones and leaves some out. Its table lists approximately 110,000 clones. This CDR3 comprises 15 residues. Germline V CDR1 and CDR2: MDHEN, SYDVKM. The V and J ends lost 5 bases and 2 bases, in that order; junction bases with no gene match: 5. The chain uses TRBV28 and TRBJ2-2, with TRBD1 matching 7 bases. The clonotype was recovered from a man between 18 and 29 years old in good health and CMV-seronegative. The source material was PBMCs. The CDR3 spells CASSLLGGNTGELFF. Written as DNA, the CDR3 is TGTGCCAGCAGTCTTCTAGGGGGCAACACCGGGGAGCTGTTTTTT.